The 17 T cell receptor beta chains below all came from one sample that was sequenced in a study of blood T cell repertoires in COVID-19. Profiled with immunoSEQ multiplex PCR; TCRdb holds only in-frame clones, not every one. This table has roughly 64,000 clones, 90% appearing once. Sequencing was performed on peripheral blood. Receptors were obtained from a woman older than 75 with active COVID-19.

The chain is built from TRBV9 and TRBJ2-4; weak D call: TRBD1 (5 bases). CDR3 length: 15 residues. CDR1 SGDLS and CDR2 YYNGEE come from the germline V gene. V was clipped by 9 bases and J by 5 bases, with 21 bases between them. In DNA, the CDR3 is TGTGCCAACAAGGCATGGGGCGGATGGGAAAACATTCAGTACTTC. Translation gives CANKAWGGWENIQYF.

The chain combines TRBV19 with TRBJ1-1; 7 nucleotides align to TRBD1. The germline gives CDR1 LNHDA, CDR2 SQIVND (reference sequence). The CDR3 runs to 15 residues. The ends lost 6 bases at V and 5 bases at J; junction bases unmatched: 12. CDR3 protein: CASSTYPEQGTEAFF. The DNA for the CDR3 is TGTGCCAGTAGCACTTACCCGGAACAGGGGACTGAAGCTTTCTTT.

The rearrangement links TRBV27 to TRBJ2-5; 7 nucleotides line up with TRBD1. The germline V gene encodes CDR1 MNHEY and CDR2 SMNVEV (reference sequence). CDR3 length: 16 residues. Trimming at V came to 5 bases and at J to 5 bases, leaving 14 bases not matched to a gene. The CDR3 loop is CASSPSRTGGGETQYF. The CDR3 DNA reads as TGTGCCAGCAGTCCCTCTCGGACAGGTGGTGGGGAGACCCAGTACTTC.

The genes are TRBV7-2 and TRBJ2-7; TRBD1 is a possible D gene (5 bases). Germline V CDR1 and CDR2: SGHTA, FQGNSA. Deletions cut 2 bases from V and 4 bases from J, with 6 bases between. This CDR3 contains 12 residues. CDR3 in DNA: TGTGCCAGCAGCTTACAGGGATACGAGCAGTACTTC. Translation gives CASSLQGYEQYF.

The chain is built from TRBV10-3 and TRBJ1-2; 10 bases are a match to TRBD1. This CDR3 has 15 amino acids. Trimming at V came to 5 bases and at J to 4 bases, leaving 7 bases not matched to a gene. Germline CDR1 ENHRY, CDR2 SYGVKD. The CDR3 nucleotides are TGTGCCATCAGTTCCGACAGGGGGCAAGTCTATGGCTACACCTTC. Its protein is CAISSDRGQVYGYTF.

The chain has TRBV10-1 and TRBJ2-2; D is possibly TRBD1 (5 bases). The CDR3 is 14 amino acids. CDR1 WNHNN and CDR2 SYGVQD come from the germline V gene (reference sequence). V was shortened by 3 bases and J by 3 bases, with 8 bases between the two germline ends. For the CDR3, the DNA is TGCGCCAGCAGTGAAGACAGCTACACCGGGGAGCTGTTTTTT. This gives the protein CASSEDSYTGELFF.

About this clone itself: Relative to the germline gene, one junction end is altered; a read error may explain this. V usage is TRBV9 and J usage is TRBJ2-7; D is unresolved. This CDR3 has 13 residues. Germline CDR1 and CDR2: SGDLS and YYNGEE. The CDR3 DNA reads as TGTGCCAGCAGCGTAGGATCGGATTACGAGCGGTACTTC. Its translation: CASSVGSDYERYF. The whole variable domain, remainder taken from reference TRBV9 and TRBJ2-7, is DSGVTQTPKHLITATGQRVTLRCSPRSGDLSVYWYQQSLDQGLQFLIQYYNGEERAKGNILERFSAQQFPDLHSELNLSSLELGDSALYFCASSVGSDYERYFGPGTRLTVT.

The chain is built from TRBV5-1 and TRBJ2-3, with D maybe TRBD1 (5 bases). The germline gives CDR1 SGHRS, CDR2 YFSETQ. CDR3 length: 14 amino acids. Trimming shortened V by 4 bases and J by 2 bases, and 11 bases separated the two germline ends. CDR3 loop: CASSVQGDTDTQYF. The CDR3, as DNA: TGCGCCAGCAGCGTTCAGGGTGACACAGATACGCAGTATTTT.

This sequence joins TRBV7-9 and TRBJ1-3, with D perhaps matching TRBD1 (5 bases). Germline values: CDR1 SEHNR, CDR2 FQNEAQ (reference sequence). Deletions cut 1 base from V and 0 bases from J, with 7 bases between. The CDR3 totals 15 residues. CDR3 region: CASSLGQLSGNTIYF. The CDR3 coding sequence is TGTGCCAGCAGCTTAGGACAGCTCTCTGGAAACACCATATATTTT.

The chain couples TRBV3-1 (or the pseudogene TRBV3-2) to TRBJ2-3; 8 bases match TRBD2. Germline V gives CDR1 LGHDT, CDR2 YNNKEL (reference sequence). The CDR3 runs 16 residues. Trimming took 4 bases from V and 4 from J; bases not matched to a gene: 10. The CDR3 region has the DNA TGTGCCAGCAGCCCTGACTACGGGGGGGGTTCAGATACGCAGTATTTT. It specifies CASSPDYGGGSDTQYF.

This clone was seen once. The rearrangement joins TRBV28 to TRBJ1-1, with TRBD1 identical over 8 bases. V gave up 11 bases and J gave up 5 bases; unmatched junction bases: 10. This CDR3 region has 13 residues. The germline gives CDR1 MDHEN, CDR2 SYDVKM. The CDR3 DNA reads as TGTGCCGGCTCGGACAGGGAGAGAACTGAAGCTTTCTTT. Protein product: CAGSDRERTEAFF.

The chain couples TRBV5-5 to TRBJ2-1, with TRBD1 matching 11 bases. Germline V gene sequence: CDR1 SGHKS, CDR2 YYEKEE (reference sequence). V lost 4 bases to trimming and J lost 8 bases; unmatched junction nucleotides: 11. The CDR3 has 16 residues. The CDR3 coding sequence is TGTGCCAGCAGCCGGGGACAGGGGGGGGGCACGGATGAGCAGTTCTTC. Amino acids: CASSRGQGGGTDEQFF.

Here the CDR3 DNA reads TGTGCCAGCATTCGGGACAGGGGTGGTGAAAAACTGTTTTTT. As protein: CASIRDRGGEKLFF. This sequence joins TRBV6-5 and TRBJ1-4; TRBD1 agrees at 10 bases. Germline values: CDR1 MNHEY, CDR2 SVGAGI. This CDR3 contains 14 residues. The J segment lost 7 bases and the V segment lost 7 bases, leaving 6 bases of the junction unmatched.

The chain carries TRBV19 and TRBJ2-5; tentative D call: TRBD1 (5 bases). This CDR3 has 13 residues. V was cut by 1 base and J by 3 bases, with 6 bases left in between. The V gene's germline CDR1 is LNHDA and CDR2 SQIVND (reference sequence). As DNA, the CDR3 is TGTGCCAGTAGTATAGGCAGGGAAGAGACCCAGTACTTC. Translation: CASSIGREETQYF.

The chain uses TRBV10-3 and TRBJ2-7; the match to TRBD1 covers 12 bases. The junction had 5 bases not matched to a gene; V was cut back by 3 bases and J by 5 bases. This CDR3 comprises 15 residues. The V gene's germline CDR1 is ENHRY and CDR2 SYGVKD. In DNA form, the CDR3 reads TGTGCCATCAGTGACGACGGGACAGGGGGCGACGAGCAGTACTTC. Encoded protein: CAISDDGTGGDEQYF.

J is TRBJ1-2 and V is TRBV7-2, with TRBD1 matching over 12 bases. Losses at the gene ends were 5 bases for V and 7 bases for J; bases not matched to a gene: 5. Per the germline V gene, CDR1 is SGHTA and CDR2 is FQGNSA. The CDR3 covers 14 residues. CDR3 nucleotide sequence: TGTGCCAGCAGCCGGGGACAGGGGGCAGTTGGCTACACCTTC. It encodes CASSRGQGAVGYTF. The full variable domain, in which reference TRBV7-2 and TRBJ1-2 provide the parts outside the CDR3, is GAGVSQSPSNKVTEKGKDVELRCDPISGHTALYWYRQSLGQGLEFLIYFQGNSAPDKSGLPSDRFSAERTGGSVSTLTIQRTQQEDSAVYLCASSRGQGAVGYTFGSGTRLTVV.

The V and J genes are TRBV18 and TRBJ1-3; TRBD1 might be the D (5 bases). CDR1 is KGHSH and CDR2 is LQKENI in the germline V gene. V shed 4 bases and J shed 0 bases, with 13 bases lying between them. The CDR3 runs to 16 residues. CDR3 sequence (DNA): TGTGCCAGCTCACGTGAGGGACTTAACTCTGGAAACACCATATATTTT. Its translation is CASSREGLNSGNTIYF.